This T cell receptor beta chain was profiled in a study of T-cell reconstitution after alpha-beta-depleted transplantation in children. Regarding the study as a whole: Certain patients had high TCRbeta diversity at day 60, and it came from recipient T cells and thymic progenitors that survived. Most T-cell counts and diversity one year after the transplant came from T cells that were newly produced. It was reported that alpha-beta T cells came from several hundred expanded graft clones (about two months after transplant).

J lost 4 bases, V lost 5 bases, and 14 bases had no gene match. The V gene's germline CDR1 is MDHEN and CDR2 SYDVKM. The CDR3 contains 16 residues. This clonotype was seen at least ten times. Its matching antigen is unknown. Unique molecular identifiers were incorporated during preparation of the TCRbeta library. MiXCR was run by TCRdb on the PCR reads, yielding one entry per CDR3 protein. The sample lists some 550,000 distinct CDR3 sequences; under 25% were seen once. This chain connects TRBV28 to TRBJ2-7; 7 bases agree with TRBD1. The specimen was PBMCs, mostly from graft donor cells, collected 360 days after TCRalphabeta/CD19-depleted stem cell transplant. This receptor was identified in a boy under two years old who had a stem cell transplant for acute myeloid leukemia, so the T cells may come from the graft donor. CDR3 loop: CASSPPSIGQAYEQYF. CDR3 in DNA: TGTGCCAGCAGTCCCCCCTCTATCGGACAGGCGTACGAGCAGTACTTC.